The 18 T cell receptor beta chains listed next were all sequenced from one sample in a study of ipilimumab plus nivolumab after autologous stem cell transplantation. Assay used: immunoSEQ multiplex PCR; TCRdb lists only in-frame clones, some missing. Of 15,000 or so clones in the sample, just under 80% were seen once. The sequencing used PBMCs, collected in a trial of ipilimumab plus nivolumab as post-transplant consolidation. These receptors were taken from a male donor with diffuse large B-cell lymphoma.

The V gene is TRBV2, the J gene TRBJ1-2; D unresolved. The V end was cut by 7 bases, the J end by 8 bases, with 17 bases between. The CDR3 has 13 amino acids. CDR1 and CDR2 (germline): SNHLY, FYNNEI. The CDR3 spells CASNSGPLGGYTF. The CDR3 region has the DNA TGTGCCAGCAATTCCGGGCCCCTCGGGGGCTACACCTTC.

In its sample, this clone was seen once. The chain combines TRBV9 with TRBJ1-6, with TRBD1 matching over 10 bases. V lost 3 bases to trimming and J lost 10 bases; unmatched junction nucleotides: 13. Germline V gene lookup returns CDR1 SGDLS and CDR2 YYNGEE. CDR3 length: 17 residues. The CDR3 DNA follows: TGTGCCAGCAGCGACCGGGACAGGGGAGATTTAGGGTCACCCCTCCACTTT. This sequence encodes CASSDRDRGDLGSPLHF.

The rearrangement links TRBV9 to TRBJ2-6, with 7 positions matching TRBD1. With 3 bases clipped from V and 0 bases from J, the junction kept 3 bases outside the gene matches. CDR3 length: 16 amino acids. Germline-derived CDR1 and CDR2 are SGDLS and YYNGEE. The CDR3 here is CASSATGTSGANVLTF. The CDR3 DNA sequence: TGTGCCAGCAGCGCGACAGGGACCTCTGGGGCCAACGTCCTGACTTTC.

The V and J genes are TRBV7-2 and TRBJ1-2; D unclear. The CDR3 runs 12 residues. The V gene lost 1 base and the J gene lost 4 bases, with 4 bases spanning the gap. Germline V gene data show CDR1 as SGHTA and CDR2 as FQGNSA. The CDR3 loop is CASSLGGYGYTF. DNA of the CDR3: TGTGCCAGCAGCTTAGGAGGCTATGGCTACACCTTC.

The J gene is TRBJ2-3, the V gene TRBV7-2; D gene uncertain. The CDR3 contains 13 residues. Germline assignment: CDR1 SGHTA and CDR2 FQGNSA. The ends were cut back, 5 bases at V and 2 bases at J, with 8 bases in the middle. CDR3 bases: TGTGCCAGCAGCGTATCTTACACAGATACGCAGTATTTT. Encoded protein: CASSVSYTDTQYF.

This clone has a single count. J is TRBJ1-5 and V is TRBV4-1; D gene uncertain. CDR1 is MGHRA and CDR2 is YSYEKL in the germline V gene. V lost 1 base and J lost 6, with 10 bases in between. This CDR3 is 14 amino acids long. CDR3 protein: CASSQGALGQPQHF. In DNA form, the CDR3 reads TGCGCCAGCAGCCAAGGTGCGTTGGGTCAGCCCCAGCATTTT.

The rearrangement links TRBV29-1 to TRBJ1-4, with D uncertain. Germline V gives CDR1 SQVTM, CDR2 ANQGSEA. Trimming removed 4 bases from V and 0 bases from J, with 3 bases in between. The CDR3 is 12 residues long. CDR3 loop: CSVGATNEKLFF. The CDR3 DNA is TGCAGCGTTGGAGCAACTAATGAAAAACTGTTTTTT.

The chain links TRBV7-9 to TRBJ2-3; the match to TRBD2 covers 9 bases. The CDR3 has 16 amino acids. V lost 10 bases and J lost 1; bases outside the gene matches: 12. Germline V gene lookup returns CDR1 SEHNR and CDR2 FQNEAQ (reference sequence). The chain's CDR3 is CATRLGVAGGTDTQYF. The DNA of the CDR3 is TGTGCCACGCGACTCGGAGTAGCGGGGGGCACAGATACGCAGTATTTT.

V usage is TRBV18 and J usage is TRBJ2-3; 11 positions agree with TRBD2. This CDR3 region has 16 residues. Germline V gene data show CDR1 as KGHSH and CDR2 as LQKENI. V trimming: 0 bases; J trimming: 10 bases; junction bases outside the gene matches: 9. The CDR3 bases are TGTGCCAGCTCACCACCGGGACTAGCGGATGGGGTACCGCAGTATTTT. It encodes CASSPPGLADGVPQYF.

The gene calls are TRBV9 and TRBJ2-3; either TRBD1 or TRBD2 may fit D (6 bases each). V lost 0 bases and J lost 8, with 22 bases in between. CDR3 length equals 17 residues. Germline CDR1 and CDR2: SGDLS and YYNGEE. The CDR3 is CASSVAFGGPIKGTQYF. CDR3 nucleotides: TGTGCCAGCAGCGTAGCTTTCGGGGGCCCAATTAAGGGTACGCAGTATTTT.

The chain carries TRBV11-3 and TRBJ1-1; 8 bases are a match to TRBD1. This CDR3 contains 15 residues. CDR1 is SGHNT and CDR2 is YENEEA in the germline V gene. V gave up 5 bases and J gave up 4 bases; unmatched junction bases: 9. The CDR3 nucleotides read TGTGCCAGCAGCCCCCGACAGGGGTGTTGCACTGAAGCTTTCTTT. This encodes CASSPRQGCCTEAFF.

The J gene is TRBJ1-1, the V gene TRBV7-9; the D gene is possibly TRBD1 (6 bases). This CDR3 is 14 amino acids long. Trimming removed 5 bases at V and 6 bases at J, with 16 bases between. Germline V gene lookup returns CDR1 SEHNR and CDR2 FQNEAQ (reference sequence). Here the CDR3 reads CASSPLGRGPEAFF. The CDR3 bases are TGTGCCAGCAGCCCCCTAGGCAGGGGCCCTGAAGCTTTCTTT. Full variable domain (rest looked up from reference TRBV7-9 and TRBJ1-1): DTGVSQNPRHKITKRGQNVTFRCDPISEHNRLYWYRQTLGQGPEFLTYFQNEAQLEKSRLLSDRFSAERPKGSFSTLEIQRTEQGDSAMYLCASSPLGRGPEAFFGQGTRLTVV.

This sequence joins TRBV5-6 and TRBJ2-1; TRBD2 matches at 8 bases. Germline V CDR1 and CDR2: SGHDT, YYEEEE. CDR3 length equals 15 residues. Trimming at V came to 4 bases and at J to 9 bases, leaving 12 bases not matched to a gene. The chain's CDR3 is CASSPPRRGVLEQFF. The CDR3 DNA reads TGTGCCAGCAGCCCCCCACGGCGGGGGGTTCTTGAGCAGTTCTTC.

By its share, this clone is medium-sized. The V call is TRBV10-1, the J call TRBJ2-1; weak D call: TRBD2 (5 bases). Germline CDR1 reads WNHNN; CDR2 reads SYGVQD (reference sequence). The length of the CDR3 is 13 residues. V was pared by 2 bases and J by 4 bases, with 6 bases between. For the CDR3, the DNA is TGCGCCAGCAGTGAGCGGGGATACAATGAGCAGTTCTTC. Translation gives CASSERGYNEQFF.

The CDR3 sequence: CASRDGELFF. CDR3 DNA sequence: TGTGCCAGCAGGGACGGGGAGCTGTTTTTT. This rearrangement joins TRBV6-1 to TRBJ2-2, with unresolved D. Trimming took 6 bases from V and 7 from J, leaving 3 bases between them. This CDR3 region has 10 residues. Germline assignment: CDR1 MNHNS and CDR2 SASEGT.

The chain links TRBV6-4 to TRBJ1-5; D uncertain. Trimming left V 3 bases short and J 4 bases short, with 16 bases between. The CDR3 sequence is 16 residues long. The germline V gene encodes CDR1 MRHNA and CDR2 SNTAGT. DNA for the CDR3: TGTGCCAGCAGTGAATGTCCCCCCGGGCAAAATCAGCCCCAGCATTTT. This gives the protein CASSECPPGQNQPQHF.

The chain employs TRBV12-5 and TRBJ2-7; TRBD2 matches 7 bases. V lost 1 base, J lost 0 bases, and 6 bases stayed unmatched. The CDR3 is 16 residues long. Germline V gene data show CDR1 as LGHNT and CDR2 as FRNRAP. The CDR3 DNA reads TGTGCTAGTGGTTTGGCACAAGCGGGGCCCTCCTACGAGCAGTACTTC. Its translation is CASGLAQAGPSYEQYF.

CDR3 nucleotide sequence: TGTGCCAGCAGCAGATCCCCCAGGGAGCAGTTCTTC. Residues: CASSRSPREQFF. The chain links TRBV28 to TRBJ2-1; no clear D. The CDR3 spans 12 residues. Trimming stripped 6 bases from V and 10 bases from J, with 13 bases between. Germline CDR1 and CDR2: MDHEN and SYDVKM.